Each of the 28 T cell receptor beta chains below was sequenced from the same sample in a study of blood T cell repertoires in COVID-19. This table comes from immunoSEQ multiplex PCR, and its TCRdb copy is limited to in-frame clones, with some not included. Here the sample spans some 300,000 clones, 89% being singletons. Material for sequencing was PBMCs or T cells enriched from blood (not recorded which). Every receptor here comes from a woman between 40 and 55 years old who had recovered from COVID-19.

The chain joins TRBV4-1 to TRBJ1-5; maybe TRBD1 (6 bases). Per the germline V gene, CDR1 is MGHRA and CDR2 is YSYEKL. The length of the CDR3 is 15 residues. Trimming shortened V by 1 base and J by 2 bases, and 9 bases separated the two germline ends. The CDR3 DNA reads TGCGCCAGCAGCCAAGCAGGGGTTGGCAATCAGCCCCAGCATTTT. It translates to CASSQAGVGNQPQHF.

The CDR3 nucleotides are TGTGCCATCAGCGGCCCAGGGGATCAGCCCCAGCATTTT. Residues: CAISGPGDQPQHF. V and J are TRBV10-3 and TRBJ1-5, with a possible D match to TRBD1 (6 bases). The CDR3 is made up of 13 amino acids. Germline CDR1 and CDR2: ENHRY and SYGVKD. The V gene lost 6 bases and the J gene lost 5 bases, with 11 bases spanning the gap.

The chain links TRBV30 to TRBJ2-2, with a tentative D call TRBD2 (6 bases). The germline V and J ends were trimmed by 3 bases and 0 bases, with 8 bases remaining between them. The CDR3 is 14 amino acids. CDR1 GTSNPN and CDR2 SVGIG come from the germline V gene (reference sequence). The CDR3 reads CAWRGGPNTGELFF. For the CDR3, the DNA is TGTGCCTGGAGGGGGGGACCGAACACCGGGGAGCTGTTTTTT.

This clone was seen once. The chain links TRBV28 to TRBJ2-7, with TRBD2 as a possible D gene (6 bases). The CDR3 contains 14 residues. CDR1 is MDHEN and CDR2 is SYDVKM in the germline V gene. Trimming cost V 5 bases and J 5 bases, with 16 bases left between them. Here the CDR3 reads CASSPWGGIDEQYF. CDR3 in DNA: TGTGCCAGCAGTCCGTGGGGCGGGATCGACGAGCAGTACTTC.

This chain uses TRBV27 with TRBJ2-3; D remains ambiguous. Germline assignment: CDR1 MNHEY and CDR2 SMNVEV (reference sequence). The CDR3 has 14 amino acids. Trimming pared 2 bases from V and 2 bases from J, leaving 8 bases between. The CDR3 protein is CASSLQLSTDTQYF. Written as DNA, the CDR3 is TGTGCCAGCAGTTTACAACTTTCCACAGATACGCAGTATTTT.

The chain recombines TRBV19 with TRBJ1-5, with 8 bases identical to TRBD1. This CDR3 contains 15 residues. Losses at the gene ends were 5 bases for V and 0 bases for J; bases not matched to a gene: 3. Germline CDR1 reads LNHDA; CDR2 reads SQIVND (reference sequence). CDR3 amino acids: CASSLTGDSNQPQHF. CDR3 nucleotide sequence: TGTGCCAGTAGTTTGACAGGGGATAGCAATCAGCCCCAGCATTTT.

The CDR3 bases are TGTGCCATCAGTAAATCAGGGGCTGCAACTAATGAAAAACTGTTTTTT. Translating it yields CAISKSGAATNEKLFF. The V gene is TRBV10-3, the J gene TRBJ1-4; a possible D gene is TRBD1 (6 bases). Trimming took 5 bases from V and 0 from J, leaving 13 bases between them. Germline values: CDR1 ENHRY, CDR2 SYGVKD. The CDR3 runs 16 residues.

J is TRBJ2-7 and V is TRBV11-2, with D tentatively TRBD1 (5 bases). Trimming stripped 4 bases from V and 4 bases from J, with 17 bases between. The CDR3 spans 15 residues. Per the germline V gene, CDR1 is SGHAT and CDR2 is FQNNGV. CDR3 amino acids: CASSSTTATLYEQYF. The CDR3 DNA is TGTGCCAGCAGCTCCACGACAGCGACTCTTTACGAGCAGTACTTC.

The rearrangement joins TRBV7-3 to TRBJ2-1; 14 positions agree with TRBD2. CDR3 size: 20 residues. V lost 5 bases and J lost 3; bases outside the gene matches: 15. Per the germline V gene, CDR1 is SGHTA and CDR2 is FQGTGA. The CDR3 protein is CASSPKVGTSGRASYNEQFF. Here the CDR3 DNA reads TGTGCCAGCAGCCCAAAGGTGGGGACTAGCGGGAGAGCAAGCTACAATGAGCAGTTCTTC.

The chain recombines TRBV27 with TRBJ1-1; perhaps TRBD1 as D (6 bases). The germline V gene encodes CDR1 MNHEY and CDR2 SMNVEV (reference sequence). This CDR3 comprises 14 residues. Trimming cost V 6 bases and J 4 bases, with 15 bases left between them. The CDR3 here is CASRALQGATEAFF. The CDR3 DNA follows: TGTGCCAGCAGAGCCTTACAGGGAGCCACTGAAGCTTTCTTT.

The chain couples TRBV12-3 or TRBV12-4 to TRBJ2-7; D may be TRBD1 (5 bases). The V gene lost 6 bases and the J gene lost 7 bases, with 16 bases spanning the gap. There are 13 residues in the CDR3. The CDR3 nucleotides read TGTGCCAGCAGGGTAAGGGGCCTGGGAGAGCAGTACTTC. Its translation: CASRVRGLGEQYF.

This rearrangement joins TRBV12-3 or TRBV12-4 to TRBJ2-7; 8 nucleotides match TRBD1. Unmatched junction bases numbered 5, after V lost 8 bases and J lost 2 bases. The CDR3 consists of 13 residues. In DNA, the CDR3 is TGTGCCAGCTCTACGGACAGGGCCTACGAGCAGTACTTC. Translation: CASSTDRAYEQYF.

J is TRBJ1-5 and V is TRBV18; D unresolved. The V end was cut by 1 base, the J end by 5 bases, with 12 bases between. This CDR3 has 15 amino acids. Germline CDR1 KGHSH, CDR2 LQKENI. As DNA, the CDR3 is TGTGCCAGCTCACCACAGACACAAAAGGATCAGCCCCAGCATTTT. It encodes CASSPQTQKDQPQHF.

This clone appeared once. The chain couples TRBV5-1 to TRBJ2-7; D remains ambiguous. The CDR3 contains 14 residues. Germline V gene data show CDR1 as SGHRS and CDR2 as YFSETQ. V shed 0 bases and J shed 3 bases, with 10 bases lying between them. CDR3 sequence (DNA): TGCGCCAGCAGCTTGGCAACAGCATTCTACGAGCAGTACTTC. Amino acid sequence: CASSLATAFYEQYF.

This chain's CDR3 is CASSTRSGFTDTQYF. DNA of the CDR3: TGTGCCAGCAGTACCCGTAGCGGATTCACAGATACGCAGTATTTT. The chain combines TRBV6-2 or TRBV6-3 with TRBJ2-3; D possibly corresponds to TRBD2 (6 bases). Looked up from germline, CDR1 is MNHEY and CDR2 is SVGEGT. This CDR3 is 15 amino acids long. Between the trimmed V and J ends, which lost 5 bases and 2 bases, there was a span of 14 bases.

Worth noting for this clone: An end of the junction differs from the germline gene, which may be a read error. V usage is TRBV18 and J usage is TRBJ1-4; 8 bases are shared with TRBD1. This CDR3 is built from 15 residues. Per the germline V gene, CDR1 is KGHSH and CDR2 is LQKENI. DNA for the CDR3: TGTGCCAGCTTACCACCGGGACAGGCAAATGAAAAACTGTTTTTT. Translated: CASLPPGQANEKLFF.

The V gene is TRBV19, the J gene TRBJ2-4; the D gene is possibly TRBD1 (7 bases). This CDR3 is built from 16 residues. The germline V gene has CDR1 LNHDA and CDR2 SQIVND (reference sequence). Trimming cost V 6 bases and J 12 bases, with 27 bases left between them. In DNA, the CDR3 is TGTGCCAGTAGCCCCTTCGGGGCAGGGGGGCTGTATACTCAGTACTTC. Translating it yields CASSPFGAGGLYTQYF.

The chain couples TRBV28 to TRBJ1-2; TRBD1 matches 7 bases. V shed 8 bases, J shed 1 base, and the junction held 7 bases outside the gene matches. The CDR3 has 14 amino acids. CDR1 is MDHEN, CDR2 SYDVKM, per germline. CDR3 in DNA: TGTGCCAGCGGCCGGGACAGACGTAACTATGGCTACACCTTC. This codes for CASGRDRRNYGYTF.

Only one count was recorded for this clone. The J gene is TRBJ2-3, the V gene TRBV28; D unclear. The germline gives CDR1 MDHEN, CDR2 SYDVKM. Deletions cut 10 bases from V and 0 bases from J, with 11 bases between. The CDR3 length is 13 residues. The CDR3 DNA follows: TGTGCCACCTCGCTACAGAGCACAGATACGCAGTATTTT. Protein product: CATSLQSTDTQYF.

The chain is built from TRBV7-9 and TRBJ1-2; no reliable D call. The CDR3 sequence is 15 residues long. V lost 5 bases, J lost 8 bases, and 21 bases lay in between. In germline, CDR1 is SEHNR, CDR2 FQNEAQ (reference sequence). The CDR3 is CASSARERTVGGYTF. CDR3 DNA: TGTGCCAGCAGCGCCCGGGAGCGCACAGTTGGCGGCTACACCTTC.

The V gene is TRBV3-1 (or the pseudogene TRBV3-2), the J gene TRBJ1-5, with D unresolved. With 7 bases removed from V and 0 bases from J, the gap between germline ends came to 4 bases. Germline CDR1 LGHDT, CDR2 YNNKEL (reference sequence). The length of the CDR3 is 12 residues. In nucleotides, the CDR3 is TGTGCCAGCAATAATAGCAATCAGCCCCAGCATTTT. As protein: CASNNSNQPQHF.

The rearrangement joins TRBV5-6 to TRBJ1-1, with D possibly TRBD1 on 6 matching bases. This CDR3 spans 13 amino acids. The V gene's germline CDR1 is SGHDT and CDR2 YYEEEE. V lost 5 bases and J 5 bases, leaving 13 bases between the germline ends. The CDR3 sequence is CASSPAGATEAFF. The CDR3 bases are TGTGCCAGCAGTCCGGCAGGGGCAACTGAAGCTTTCTTT.

The chain recombines TRBV18 with TRBJ1-4; TRBD1 aligns across 8 bases. There are 16 residues in the CDR3. The trim removed 2 bases at V and 9 bases at J, leaving 11 bases unmatched. The germline V gene has CDR1 KGHSH and CDR2 LQKENI. The DNA for the CDR3 is TGTGCCAGCTCACCAGATCCCGGACAGGGAGGGAAAAAACTGTTTTTT. This sequence encodes CASSPDPGQGGKKLFF.

This sequence joins TRBV14 and TRBJ1-1; D is undetermined. The germline gives CDR1 SGHDN, CDR2 FVKESK. V lost 0 bases, J lost 4 bases, and 9 bases lay in between. The CDR3 is 14 residues long. CDR3 in amino acids: CASSQEPGSTEAFF. As DNA, the CDR3 is TGTGCCAGCAGCCAAGAGCCGGGGAGCACTGAAGCTTTCTTT.

The V gene is TRBV6-2 or TRBV6-3, the J gene TRBJ2-7; TRBD1 might be the D (5 bases). There are 14 residues in the CDR3. V gave up 5 bases and J gave up 2 bases, with 13 bases separating them. Germline assignment: CDR1 MNHEY and CDR2 SVGEGT. The CDR3: CASSLTLTAYEQYF. The CDR3 coding sequence is TGTGCCAGCAGTCTAACCTTGACAGCCTACGAGCAGTACTTC.

The chain combines TRBV28 with TRBJ2-3; D is perhaps TRBD1 (6 bases). The CDR3 has 16 amino acids. The germline gives CDR1 MDHEN, CDR2 SYDVKM. V shed 5 bases and J shed 6 bases, with 21 bases lying between them. CDR3 sequence: CASSPSPVGGDDTQYF. For the CDR3, the DNA is TGTGCCAGCAGTCCGAGCCCTGTAGGGGGTGACGATACGCAGTATTTT.

The genes are TRBV28 and TRBJ2-6; no reliable D call. From germline, CDR1 is MDHEN and CDR2 SYDVKM. Trimming cost V 5 bases and J 0 bases, with 8 bases left between them. The CDR3 runs to 15 residues. The CDR3 region is CASSVPSSGANVLTF. Written as DNA, the CDR3 is TGTGCCAGCAGTGTACCGAGCTCTGGGGCCAACGTCCTGACTTTC.

The chain couples TRBV11-3 to TRBJ2-1; possibly TRBD1 for D (5 bases). Germline V CDR1 and CDR2: SGHNT, YENEEA. Trimming took 1 base from V and 11 from J, leaving 9 bases between them. This CDR3 is built from 12 residues. The CDR3 nucleotides read TGTGCCAGCAGCTTAGTACAGGCCCAGCAGTTCTTC. Translating it yields CASSLVQAQQFF.